This TCR beta chain came from a study of T cells in Graves' hyperthyroidism and ophthalmopathy. Study-level information: Blood was drawn when the patient was first diagnosed and still untreated.

TCR beta CDR3 sequences were amplified from RNA transcripts. Researchers ran a first-round RT-PCR on the TCR CDR3 using the HTBI primer set. TCRdb processed the multiplex PCR reads anew with MiXCR; each CDR3 protein has one entry. The table records approximately 710,000 distinct CDR3 sequences, around 16% of them present only once. With a duration under 2 months, the hyperthyroidism was newly diagnosed in patients aged 18 to 65. This CDR3 is 16 amino acids long. V was cut by 0 bases and J by 1 base, with 15 bases left in between. Germline CDR1 and CDR2: GTSNPN and SVGIG (reference sequence). This receptor was obtained from a man between 50 and 59 years old with Graves' hyperthyroidism. The genes are TRBV30 and TRBJ1-1; D is undetermined. Sequenced sample: blood. The CDR3 region is CAWSVYWGPQNTEAFF. The CDR3 region has the DNA TGTGCCTGGAGTGTATACTGGGGTCCGCAGAACACTGAAGCTTTCTTT.